This TCR beta chain was sequenced in a study of control samples from healthy donors and cancer patients. Using immunoSEQ multiplex PCR, the repertoire was profiled, and TCRdb retains in-frame clones only, with some absent. The sample yields 25,000 to 30,000 clones, 70% to 90% seen once. Germline V gives CDR1 KGHDR, CDR2 SFDVKD. The CDR3 contains 14 residues. Trimming took 4 bases from V and 3 from J, leaving 10 bases between them. The source is a female donor with melanoma. This chain joins TRBV24-1 and TRBJ2-3, with D possibly matching TRBD2 (5 bases). Sequenced material: formalin-fixed, paraffin-embedded tissue. The DNA for the CDR3 is TGTGCCACCAGTGACCCAACTAGAACAGATACGCAGTATTTT. Translation gives CATSDPTRTDTQYF.